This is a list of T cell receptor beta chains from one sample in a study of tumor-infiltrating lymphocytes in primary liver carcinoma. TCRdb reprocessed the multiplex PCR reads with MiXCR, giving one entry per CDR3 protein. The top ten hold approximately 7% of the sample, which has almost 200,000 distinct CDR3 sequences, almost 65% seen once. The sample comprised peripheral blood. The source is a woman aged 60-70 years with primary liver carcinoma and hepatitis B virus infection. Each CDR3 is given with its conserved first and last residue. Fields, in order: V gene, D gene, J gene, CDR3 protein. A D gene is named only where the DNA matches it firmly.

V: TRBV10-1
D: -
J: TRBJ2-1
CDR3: CASSEGNEQFF

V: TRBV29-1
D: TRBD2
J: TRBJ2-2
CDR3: CSGGEGVEELLF

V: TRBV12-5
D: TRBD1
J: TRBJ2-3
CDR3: CASGLVLTGATDTQYF

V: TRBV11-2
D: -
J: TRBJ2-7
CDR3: CASSLCTGTNEQYF

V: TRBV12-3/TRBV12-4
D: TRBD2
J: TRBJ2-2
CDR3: CASSRTSGPTGELFF

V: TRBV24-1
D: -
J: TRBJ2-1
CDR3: CATSLDSLHEQFF

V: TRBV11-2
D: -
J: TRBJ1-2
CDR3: CASSPWADYYGYTF

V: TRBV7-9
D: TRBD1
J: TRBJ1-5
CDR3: CASNRQGTQPQHF

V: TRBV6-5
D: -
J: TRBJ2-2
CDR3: CASSPVEGGTGELFF

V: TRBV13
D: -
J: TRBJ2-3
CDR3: CASSAERDATSTDTQYF

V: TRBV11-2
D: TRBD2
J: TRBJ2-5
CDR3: CAGSPSGTQETQYF

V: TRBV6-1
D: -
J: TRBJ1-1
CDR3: CSSSDWTERINTEAFF

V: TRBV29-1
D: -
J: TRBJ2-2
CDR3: CSVEGTAVNTGELFF

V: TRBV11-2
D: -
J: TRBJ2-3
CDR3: CASSLMGSGRNTQYF

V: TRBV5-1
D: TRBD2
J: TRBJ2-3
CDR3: CASRASSGRTDTQYF

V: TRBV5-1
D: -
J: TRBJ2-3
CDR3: CASRQIAENTDTQYF

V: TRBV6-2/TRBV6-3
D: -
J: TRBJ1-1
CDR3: CASTATANTEAFF

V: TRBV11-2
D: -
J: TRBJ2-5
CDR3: CASRELSGWGTQYF

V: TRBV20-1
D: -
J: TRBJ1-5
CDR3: CSARDVARGNSNQPQHF

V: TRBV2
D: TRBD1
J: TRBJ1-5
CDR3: CASRVGQGVNQPQHF

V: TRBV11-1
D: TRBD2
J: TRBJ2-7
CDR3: CAGSLGLAGGFYEQYF

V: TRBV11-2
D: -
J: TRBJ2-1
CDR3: CVSSPARGYNEQFF

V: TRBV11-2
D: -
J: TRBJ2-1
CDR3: CASSLDLGDEQFF

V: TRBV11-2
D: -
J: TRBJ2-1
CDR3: CASSLKRGSMSEQFF

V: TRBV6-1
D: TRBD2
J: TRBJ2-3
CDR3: CAGRGLAGVGRDTQYF

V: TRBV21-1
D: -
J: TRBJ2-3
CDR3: CASSKAWTSGRIRTDTQYF

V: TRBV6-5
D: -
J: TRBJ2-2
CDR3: CASCTSGITTGELFF

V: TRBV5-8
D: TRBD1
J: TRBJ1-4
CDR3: CASSPGTVPTNEKLFF

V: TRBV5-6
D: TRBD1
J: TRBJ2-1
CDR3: CASSSPGQGANNEHFF

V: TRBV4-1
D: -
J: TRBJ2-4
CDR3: CASSQGEAKNIQYF

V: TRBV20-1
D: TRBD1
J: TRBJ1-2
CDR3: CSANMGRGPNGYTF

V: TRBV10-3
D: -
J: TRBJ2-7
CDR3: CAASGTQKDYEQYF

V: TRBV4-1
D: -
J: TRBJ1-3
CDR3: CASSHPMDTIYF

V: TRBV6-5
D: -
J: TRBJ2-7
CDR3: CASRTDRNQGLLPYEQYF

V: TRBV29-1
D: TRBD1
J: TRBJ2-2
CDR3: CSVANGQGMGTGELFF

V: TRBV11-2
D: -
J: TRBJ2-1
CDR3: CASSSQRGYEQFF

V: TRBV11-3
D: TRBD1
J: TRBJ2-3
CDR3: CASSPGTEFTDTQYF

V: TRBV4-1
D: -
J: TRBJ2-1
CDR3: CASSQGRGGQFF

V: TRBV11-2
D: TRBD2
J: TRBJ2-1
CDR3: CASSLVAASGGGYEQFF

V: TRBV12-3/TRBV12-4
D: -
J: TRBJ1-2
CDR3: CACSLRGWGYIF

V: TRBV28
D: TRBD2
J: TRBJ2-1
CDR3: CASSHGTSGRALDEQFF

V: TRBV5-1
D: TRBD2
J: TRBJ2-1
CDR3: CASSLETSGAWNEQFF